These T cell receptor beta chains were read from a single sample in a study of blood T cell repertoires in COVID-19. TCRdb keeps only in-frame clones here, not all; method: immunoSEQ multiplex PCR. The table has over 150,000 clones, 70% to 85% seen once. Sequencing input: peripheral blood. These receptors came from an older man with COVID-19, enrolled during active disease. CDR3s include the opening cysteine and the closing phenylalanine or tryptophan. D genes are given only for firm matches. Some rows mark clone size as missing; the rest say once, few, many or name a class of expanded clone.

cdr3_nt cdr3_aa d_call j_call clone_size v_call
TGTGCCAGCAGGCCCAGGGGGATCACCGGGGAGCTGTTTTTT CASRPRGITGELFF TRBD1 TRBJ2-2 NA TRBV6-5
TGTGCCAGCAGTGAATTCTTCGGAGCGGGTTACAATGAGCAGTTCTTC CASSEFFGAGYNEQFF NA TRBJ2-1 NA TRBV6-1
TGTGCCAGCTCAACTGAAACAGGACCCGGCACAGATACGCAGTATTTT CASSTETGPGTDTQYF NA TRBJ2-3 once TRBV18
TGTGCCAGCAGCTTGGCCGGACAGGGGCACACTGAAGCTTTCTTT CASSLAGQGHTEAFF TRBD1 TRBJ1-1 NA TRBV5-4
TGCGCCAGCAGCTTGGTTAGCGGGGGTTCTCCAGATACGCAGTATTTT CASSLVSGGSPDTQYF TRBD2 TRBJ2-3 once TRBV5-1
TGCAGTGCTAGTTTCGGACAGGGTGAACAGCCCCAGCATTTT CSASFGQGEQPQHF TRBD1 TRBJ1-5 NA TRBV20-1
TGTGCCAGCAGTGAATTACATTTGAACACTGAAGCTTTCTTT CASSELHLNTEAFF NA TRBJ1-1 NA TRBV2
TGTGCCAGCAGCTTGTCAGGGCGCACCGGGGAGCTGTTTTTT CASSLSGRTGELFF NA TRBJ2-2 once TRBV5-4
TGTGCCAGCAGCCAATCTGGCGGGGGGGCCGGAAGTTCCTACGAGCAGTACTTC CASSQSGGGAGSSYEQYF TRBD2 TRBJ2-7 NA TRBV3-1/TRBV3-2
TGTGCCAGTAAACAGGGAAGGCAAAAACTGTTTTTT CASKQGRQKLFF NA TRBJ1-4 few TRBV19
TGCGCCAGCAGCGGGACAGGGTTAGAAAAACTGTTTTTT CASSGTGLEKLFF TRBD1 TRBJ1-4 NA TRBV5-1
TGTGCCAGCAGCGACCGGGACAGGGGAAGTTTTTTTGGGTCACCCCTCCACTTT CASSDRDRGSFFGSPLHF TRBD1 TRBJ1-6 once TRBV2
TGTGCCAGCAGCCCCAACGTTAGGACAGCCCACGGCTACACCTTC CASSPNVRTAHGYTF NA TRBJ1-2 NA TRBV7-3
TGTGCCAGCAGCTTAGATCAGCAGGGGGCCAACCAGCCCCAGCATTTT CASSLDQQGANQPQHF TRBD1 TRBJ1-5 NA TRBV7-8
TGTGCCAGCAGTTACTCTAGGACTGTTAATTCACCCCTCCACTTT CASSYSRTVNSPLHF NA TRBJ1-6 once TRBV6-5
TGTGCCAGCAGCCAGGGGGCGTCTGGAAACACCATATATTTT CASSQGASGNTIYF TRBD1 TRBJ1-3 NA TRBV6-5
TGTGCCAGTCAGGGGAGGACTAGCGGGGTCGATACGCAGTATTTT CASQGRTSGVDTQYF TRBD2 TRBJ2-3 NA TRBV19
TGTGCCAGCAGTGCTATACGGGTTAATTCACCCCTCCACTTT CASSAIRVNSPLHF NA TRBJ1-6 NA TRBV25-1
TGTGCCAGCAGGAGGACAGGGGGAAAGTCTGAAGCTTTCTTT CASRRTGGKSEAFF TRBD1 TRBJ1-1 NA TRBV25-1
TGTGCCAGCAGTTTAGGAGGGGTGTCGCAGTATTTT CASSLGGVSQYF NA TRBJ2-3 NA TRBV27
TGCGCCAGCAGCTTGGCCCGTGGGGGCAGAACTTTCTTT CASSLARGGRTFF NA TRBJ1-1 NA TRBV5-1
TGTGCCAGCAGTTCCGCAGGGGAGACGGCTAATGAAAAACTGTTTTTT CASSSAGETANEKLFF NA TRBJ1-4 once TRBV28
TGTGCCAGCAGTTTATCGAGGGGGGACAGGGGTGAGACCCAGTACTTC CASSLSRGDRGETQYF TRBD1 TRBJ2-5 NA TRBV27
TGTGCCAGCAGCTTAGCAGGATCGGTGGCGGGGACCTTC CASSLAGSVAGTF NA TRBJ1-2 NA TRBV7-8
TGTGCCAGCAGAAAGACTAGGGACACTGAAGCTTTCTTT CASRKTRDTEAFF NA TRBJ1-1 few TRBV6-5
TGTGCCAGCAGTTGGGGAGATAAAAACACCGGGGAGCTGTTTTTT CASSWGDKNTGELFF NA TRBJ2-2 NA TRBV6-5
TGTGCCAGCAGCTCTGGACAGATTTTAGAAAAACTGTTTTTT CASSSGQILEKLFF NA TRBJ1-4 NA TRBV5-6
TGCGCCAGCAGCTTGGCCGTATCACAGGCAACTAATGAAAAACTGTTTTTT CASSLAVSQATNEKLFF NA TRBJ1-4 NA TRBV5-1
TGCGCCAGCAGCCGGATACACAGGGACAATCAGCCCCAGCATTTT CASSRIHRDNQPQHF NA TRBJ1-5 NA TRBV4-1
TGTGCCAGCACCGGACAGGGGGCCGGCAATCAGCCCCAGCATTTT CASTGQGAGNQPQHF TRBD1 TRBJ1-5 NA TRBV2
TGTGCCATCAGTGAGTCAGGGTCGGGGAACGAGCAGTACTTC CAISESGSGNEQYF NA TRBJ2-7 few TRBV10-3